This T cell receptor (beta chain) came from a study of T cell responses to AZD1222 COVID-19 vaccine. Study-level findings and limits: At baseline, just a handful of AZD1222 recipients tested seropositive.

Measured with immunoSEQ multiplex PCR; TCRdb has only the in-frame clones, and not every one. Among 160,000 or so clones listed, around nine tenths were seen once. CDR3 length: 13 residues. The ends were cut back, 6 bases at V and 9 bases at J, with 15 bases in the middle. With regard to this clone: Antigen: not known.

The chain couples TRBV12-3 or TRBV12-4 to TRBJ1-5; D remains unclear. The clonotype was recovered from an adult in good health. Specimen: peripheral blood, collected on day 0 of AZD1222 vaccination. CDR3 loop: CASRGFEFGPQHF. The CDR3 nucleotides read TGTGCCAGCAGGGGGTTCGAGTTCGGGCCCCAGCATTTT.